This T cell receptor (beta chain) comes out of a study of cytomegalovirus exposure and HLA in healthy donors. Study-level findings and limits: Some highly shared sequence variants likely arose as a pipeline artifact.

About this clone: Antigen unknown.

60 Vbeta and 13 Jbeta primers were used in PCR. The repertoire was sequenced with immunoSEQ multiplex PCR; TCRdb's copy has only in-frame clones and lacks some. The sample yields 150,000 to 200,000 clones, around two thirds seen once. Germline CDR1 reads MNHEY; CDR2 reads SMNVEV (reference sequence). This CDR3 is 15 amino acids long. Deletions cut 1 base from V and 0 bases from J, with 7 bases between. This receptor was identified in a man between 45 and 60 years old in good health and CMV-seronegative. Sequencing was done on a sample of PBMCs. The genes are TRBV27 and TRBJ2-4, with D hard to call. Here the CDR3 reads CASSLWATAKNIQYF. DNA of the CDR3: TGTGCCAGCAGTTTATGGGCCACAGCCAAAAACATTCAGTACTTC.